The rows below give T cell receptor beta chains drawn from one sample of a study of shared clonotypes between healthy human individuals. The data were produced by immunoSEQ multiplex PCR, yet TCRdb's version contains in-frame clones alone and is incomplete. The table records some 1 million clones, around 76% of them present only once. What was sequenced was memory CD4+ T cells sorted from blood. These receptor sequences come from a young man in good health. Both conserved end residues are part of each CDR3. A D gene is named only where the DNA matches it firmly. The listing skips clone size in some rows; elsewhere it reads once, few, many or a size class.

clone_size	d_call	v_call	cdr3_length	j_call	cdr3_nt	cdr3_aa
few	TRBD1	TRBV6-5	13	TRBJ1-6	TGTGCCAGCAGGCGACAGGGTCTTGCACCCCTCCACTTT	CASRRQGLAPLHF
-	TRBD1	TRBV10-3	13	TRBJ2-7	TGTGCCATCAGTTCGGGACAGGAAGACGAGCAGTACTTC	CAISSGQEDEQYF
-	TRBD2	TRBV5-1	14	TRBJ2-7	TGCGCCAGCAGCTTAAGCGGGGGGCACTACGAGCAGTACTTC	CASSLSGGHYEQYF
-	-	TRBV5-1	14	TRBJ2-5	TGCGCCAGCTCCATAGGGAGCTCCCAAGAGACCCAGTACTTC	CASSIGSSQETQYF
-	-	TRBV6-1	15	TRBJ1-5	TGTGCCAGCACCCGCAGCCCGGACAGCAATCAGCCCCAGCATTTT	CASTRSPDSNQPQHF
-	-	TRBV9	16	TRBJ1-1	TGTGCCAGCAGCCCTTCGCCGGACGAGACTTACCGCGGAGCTTTCTTT	CASSPSPDETYRGAFF
once	-	TRBV6-5	15	TRBJ2-7	TGTGCCAGCAGAAGAGACAAGCGGGCCGCCTACGAGCAGTACTTC	CASRRDKRAAYEQYF
once	-	TRBV2	11	TRBJ2-7	TGTGCCAGAAGGGACCGCGGAGAGCAGTACTTC	CARRDRGEQYF
few	TRBD2	TRBV5-1	17	TRBJ2-5	TGCGCCAGCAGCTTGGGGGTTACTAGCGGCAGACAAGAGACCCAGTACTTC	CASSLGVTSGRQETQYF
-	-	TRBV30	12	TRBJ2-3	TGTGCCTGGAGAGCAGGGAGAGATACGCAGTATTTT	CAWRAGRDTQYF
-	-	TRBV9	14	TRBJ2-3	TGTGCCAGCAGCGTGGGTGGCCGCACAGATACGCAGTATTTT	CASSVGGRTDTQYF
-	-	TRBV28	16	TRBJ2-7	TGTGCCAGCAGTTCTCCCGGGAAAACCCTTTCCTACGAGCAGTACTTC	CASSSPGKTLSYEQYF
-	-	TRBV5-1	14	TRBJ1-2	TGCGCCAGCAGCTTGGGGACCTTTGCCTATGGCTACACCTTC	CASSLGTFAYGYTF
-	-	TRBV28	17	TRBJ2-3	TGTGCCAGCATTTCCCCAGGGTCAGGGGCATTTTCAGATACGCAGTATTTT	CASISPGSGAFSDTQYF
-	-	TRBV19	15	TRBJ1-5	TGTGCCAGTAGTATAGGGGCAGGACTCTATCAGCCCCAGCATTTT	CASSIGAGLYQPQHF
-	-	TRBV5-4	16	TRBJ1-1	TGTGCCAGCAGCTTGCCGAACCTGGGGGGGAACACTGAAGCTTTCTTT	CASSLPNLGGNTEAFF
-	-	TRBV5-1	13	TRBJ1-2	TGCGCCAGCAGCTTGGGGGAGAACTATGGCTACACCTTC	CASSLGENYGYTF
-	-	TRBV6-5	14	TRBJ2-1	TGTGCCAGCAGTTACGAAAATCACTACAATGAGCAGTTCTTC	CASSYENHYNEQFF
-	-	TRBV7-2	16	TRBJ2-7	TGTGCCAGCAGCTTAGTGGGAACGGGAGTCTCCTACGAGCAGTACTTC	CASSLVGTGVSYEQYF
few	-	TRBV30	13	TRBJ1-5	TGTGCCTGGAGTTCCCAAGGCCCTCAGCCCCAGCATTTT	CAWSSQGPQPQHF
few	-	TRBV13	16	TRBJ2-7	TGTGCCAGCAGCTTAGGGCTCCGAGACAGAACCTACGAGCAGTACTTC	CASSLGLRDRTYEQYF
few	-	TRBV4-3	16	TRBJ1-4	TGCGCCAGCAGCCAAGATATTCGAGCAACTAATGAAAAACTGTTTTTT	CASSQDIRATNEKLFF
-	-	TRBV11-2	12	TRBJ2-3	TGTGCCAGCAGCCATTTTAAAGATACGCAGTATTTT	CASSHFKDTQYF
-	-	TRBV7-8	18	TRBJ2-6	TGTGCCAGCAGCTTAGGCGGGACTCACCGCTCTGGGGCCAACGTCCTGACTTTC	CASSLGGTHRSGANVLTF
-	-	TRBV2	15	TRBJ2-2	TGTGCCAGCGGGCGAACTGACGCGAACACCGGGGAGCTGTTTTTT	CASGRTDANTGELFF
-	-	TRBV6-1	13	TRBJ1-1	TGTGCCAGCCTCAAGGCGGGGGACACTGAAGCTTTCTTT	CASLKAGDTEAFF
-	-	TRBV6-1	13	TRBJ1-2	TGTGCCAGCAGTCGGACGGGCAACTATGGCTACACCTTC	CASSRTGNYGYTF
-	TRBD2	TRBV11-3	15	TRBJ2-3	TGTGCCAGCAGCCCAAGCGGGAGTGTAGCAGATACGCAGTATTTT	CASSPSGSVADTQYF
-	-	TRBV9	15	TRBJ1-6	TGTGCCAGCAGCGTGGACAGTTCAAAGAATTCACCCCTCCACTTT	CASSVDSSKNSPLHF